This TCR beta chain was captured by sequencing in a study of CD4 and CD8 cells across lung adenocarcinoma regions. Germline-derived CDR1 and CDR2 are MNHNS and SASEGT. The CDR3 covers 16 residues. TCRdb analysed the PCR reads with MiXCR anew, one entry per CDR3 protein. The sample records around 18,000 distinct CDR3 sequences, roughly half being singletons. The receptor was isolated from a female donor with lung adenocarcinoma. The CD4 and CD8 labels of this study may be unreliable. Material for sequencing was CD8+ T cells from the center of a lung tumor. The chain combines TRBV6-1 with TRBJ2-2, with a tentative D call TRBD2 (5 bases). The J call may be in error: the DNA end matches TRBJ2-3 better. CDR3 residues: CASSDPSGGSTGTQYF. The CDR3 DNA reads as TGTGCCAGCAGTGACCCCTCGGGTGGGAGCACCGGGACGCAGTATTTT.